This entry describes one TCR beta chain. What it binds is unknown. Germline CDR1 SGHRS, CDR2 YFSETQ. The CDR3 is made up of 16 amino acids. This entry comes from a study of graft-versus-host responses after intestinal transplantation. Study overall: Recipients uniformly received anti-thymocyte globulin induction, followed by tacrolimus and steroids for approximately 3 years.

Study-wide findings and caveats: Among recipient marrow samples, GvH clones were found; some appeared first in ileum or blood.

Data came from immunoSEQ multiplex PCR; TCRdb stores just in-frame clones and leaves some out. This table holds 25,000 to 30,000 clones, 82% found once. This sample comprised unstimulated CD4+ T cells sorted from spleen or lymph node cells, obtained before intestinal transplant. This receptor was identified in a human donor who received an intestinal transplant. The rearrangement joins TRBV5-1 to TRBJ2-5; TRBD1 matches 8 bases. The DNA end is a closer match to TRBJ2-7, so the J assignment may be wrong. The CDR3, as DNA: TGCGCCAGCAGCACAGGACAGGGAGTAACCCTCTACGAGCAGTACTTC. Translated, it gives CASSTGQGVTLYEQYF.